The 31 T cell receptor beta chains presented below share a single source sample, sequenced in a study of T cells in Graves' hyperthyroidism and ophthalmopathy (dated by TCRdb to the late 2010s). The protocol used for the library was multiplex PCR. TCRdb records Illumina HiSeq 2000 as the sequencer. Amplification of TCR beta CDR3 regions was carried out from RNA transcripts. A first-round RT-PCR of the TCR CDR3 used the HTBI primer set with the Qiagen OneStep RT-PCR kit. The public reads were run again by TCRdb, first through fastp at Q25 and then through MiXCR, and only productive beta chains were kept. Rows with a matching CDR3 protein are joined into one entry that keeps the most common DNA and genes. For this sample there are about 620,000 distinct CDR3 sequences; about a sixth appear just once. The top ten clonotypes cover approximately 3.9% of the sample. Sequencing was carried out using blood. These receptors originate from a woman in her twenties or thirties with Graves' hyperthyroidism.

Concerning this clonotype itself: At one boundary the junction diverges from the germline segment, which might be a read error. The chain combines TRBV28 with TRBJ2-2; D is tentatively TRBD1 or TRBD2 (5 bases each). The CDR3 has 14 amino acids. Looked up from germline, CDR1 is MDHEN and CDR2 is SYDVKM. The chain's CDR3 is CTSRLLRGARELFF. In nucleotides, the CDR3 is TGTACCAGCAGGCTTCTGAGGGGCGCCAGGGAGCTGTTTTTT.

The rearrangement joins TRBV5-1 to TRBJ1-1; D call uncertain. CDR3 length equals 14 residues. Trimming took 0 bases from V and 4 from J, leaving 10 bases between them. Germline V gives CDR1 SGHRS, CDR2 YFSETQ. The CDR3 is CASSLVVGGTEAFF. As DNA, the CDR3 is TGCGCCAGCAGCTTGGTCGTGGGAGGCACTGAAGCTTTCTTT.

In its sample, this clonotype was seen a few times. The CDR3 reads CASSQVSGRPVGLRGEKLFF. The CDR3 region has the DNA TGTGCCAGCAGCCAAGTTTCAGGGAGGCCCGTCGGCTTACGAGGGGAAAAACTGTTTTTT. The chain has TRBV12-3 or TRBV12-4 and TRBJ1-4; TRBD1 is a possible D gene (5 bases). The ends were cut back, 6 bases at V and 8 bases at J, with 34 bases in the middle. The CDR3 contains 20 residues.

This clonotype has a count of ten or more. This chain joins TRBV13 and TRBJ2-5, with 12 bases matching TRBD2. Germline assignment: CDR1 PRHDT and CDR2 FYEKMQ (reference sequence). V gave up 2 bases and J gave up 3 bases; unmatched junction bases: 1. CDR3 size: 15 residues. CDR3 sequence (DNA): TGTGCCAGCAGCTTAAGACTAGCGGGGGAAGAGACCCAGTACTTC. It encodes CASSLRLAGEETQYF.

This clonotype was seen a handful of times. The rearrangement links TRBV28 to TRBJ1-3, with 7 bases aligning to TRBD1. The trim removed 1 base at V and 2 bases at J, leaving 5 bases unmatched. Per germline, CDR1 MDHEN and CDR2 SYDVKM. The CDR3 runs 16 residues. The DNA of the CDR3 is TGTGCCAGCAGTTTATATAGGGGGCTAGCTGGAAACACCATATATTTT. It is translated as CASSLYRGLAGNTIYF.

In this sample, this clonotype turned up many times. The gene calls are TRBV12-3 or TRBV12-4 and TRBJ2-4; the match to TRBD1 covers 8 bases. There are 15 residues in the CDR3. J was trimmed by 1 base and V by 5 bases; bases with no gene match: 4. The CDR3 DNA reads TGTGCCAGCAGTCCGAGACAGGGGGCCAAAAACATTCAGTACTTC. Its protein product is CASSPRQGAKNIQYF.

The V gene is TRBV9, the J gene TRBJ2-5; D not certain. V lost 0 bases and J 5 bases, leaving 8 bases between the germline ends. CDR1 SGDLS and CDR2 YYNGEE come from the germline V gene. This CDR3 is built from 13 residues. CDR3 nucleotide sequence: TGTGCCAGCAGCGTAGAGACGGCCGAGACCCAGTACTTC. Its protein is CASSVETAETQYF. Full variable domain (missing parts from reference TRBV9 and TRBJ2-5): DSGVTQTPKHLITATGQRVTLRCSPRSGDLSVYWYQQSLDQGLQFLIQYYNGEERAKGNILERFSAQQFPDLHSELNLSSLELGDSALYFCASSVETAETQYFGPGTRLLVL.

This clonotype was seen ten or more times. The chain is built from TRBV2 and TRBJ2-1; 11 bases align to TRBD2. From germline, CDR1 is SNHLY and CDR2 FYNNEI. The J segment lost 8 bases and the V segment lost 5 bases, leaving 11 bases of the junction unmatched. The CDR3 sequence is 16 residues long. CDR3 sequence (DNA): TGTGCCAGCAGTCACCCATCTAGCGGGAGGTTGGATGAGCAGTTCTTC. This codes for CASSHPSSGRLDEQFF. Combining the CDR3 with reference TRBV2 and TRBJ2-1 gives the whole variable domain EPEVTQTPSHQVTQMGQEVILRCVPISNHLYFYWYRQILGQKVEFLVSFYNNEISEKSEIFDDQFSVERPDGSNFTLKIRSTKLEDSAMYFCASSHPSSGRLDEQFFGPGTRLTVL.

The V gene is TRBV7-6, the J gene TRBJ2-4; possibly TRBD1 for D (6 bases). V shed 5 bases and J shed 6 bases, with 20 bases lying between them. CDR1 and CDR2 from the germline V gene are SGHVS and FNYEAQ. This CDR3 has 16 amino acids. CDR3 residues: CASSMIAQGPGNIQYF. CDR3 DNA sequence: TGTGCCAGCAGCATGATAGCACAGGGTCCGGGAAACATTCAGTACTTC.

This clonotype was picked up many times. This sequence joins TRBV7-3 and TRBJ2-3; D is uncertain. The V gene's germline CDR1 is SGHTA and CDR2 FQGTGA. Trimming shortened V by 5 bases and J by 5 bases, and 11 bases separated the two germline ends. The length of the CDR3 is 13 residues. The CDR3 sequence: CASSPRQGDTQYF. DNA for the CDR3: TGTGCCAGCAGCCCCCGCCAAGGAGATACGCAGTATTTT.

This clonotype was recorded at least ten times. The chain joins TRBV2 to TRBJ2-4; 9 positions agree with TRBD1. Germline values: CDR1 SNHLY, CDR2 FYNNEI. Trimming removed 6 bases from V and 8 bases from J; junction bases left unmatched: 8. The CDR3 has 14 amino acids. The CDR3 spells CASSPQGAGDIQYF. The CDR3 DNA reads TGTGCCAGCAGCCCACAGGGGGCGGGAGACATTCAGTACTTC.

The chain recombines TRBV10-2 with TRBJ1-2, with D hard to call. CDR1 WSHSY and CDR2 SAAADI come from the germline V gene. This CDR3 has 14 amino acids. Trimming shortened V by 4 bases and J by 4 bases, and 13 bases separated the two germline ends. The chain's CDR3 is CASSGTARGYGYTF. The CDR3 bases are TGCGCCAGCAGTGGGACGGCAAGAGGCTATGGCTACACCTTC.

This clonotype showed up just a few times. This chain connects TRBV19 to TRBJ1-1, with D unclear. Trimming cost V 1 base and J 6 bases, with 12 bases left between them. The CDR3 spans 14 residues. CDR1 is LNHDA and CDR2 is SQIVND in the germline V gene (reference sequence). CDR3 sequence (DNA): TGTGCCAGTAGTATAGTAACCGGGTTCCCTGAAGCTTTCTTT. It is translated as CASSIVTGFPEAFF. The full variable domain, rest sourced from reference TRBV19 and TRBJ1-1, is DGGITQSPKYLFRKEGQNVTLSCEQNLNHDAMYWYRQDPGQGLRLIYYSQIVNDFQKGDIAEGYSVSREKKESFPLTVTSAQKNPTAFYLCASSIVTGFPEAFFGQGTRLTVV.

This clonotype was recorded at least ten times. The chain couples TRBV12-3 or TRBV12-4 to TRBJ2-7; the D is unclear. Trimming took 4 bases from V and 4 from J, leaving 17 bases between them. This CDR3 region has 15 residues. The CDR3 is CASSSWTVGSYEQYF. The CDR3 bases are TGTGCCAGCAGTTCCTGGACCGTAGGGTCTTACGAGCAGTACTTC.

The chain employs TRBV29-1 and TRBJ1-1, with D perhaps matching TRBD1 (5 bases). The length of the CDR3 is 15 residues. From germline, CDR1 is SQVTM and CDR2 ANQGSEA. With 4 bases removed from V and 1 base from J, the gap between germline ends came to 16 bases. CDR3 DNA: TGCAGCGTTGTGCGGAGGGGTAGACAGAACACTGAAGCTTTCTTT. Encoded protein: CSVVRRGRQNTEAFF. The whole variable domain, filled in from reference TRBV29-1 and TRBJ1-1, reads SAVISQKPSRDICQRGTSLTIQCQVDSQVTMMFWYRQQPGQSLTLIATANQGSEATYESGFVIDKFPISRPNLTFSTLTVSNMSPEDSSIYLCSVVRRGRQNTEAFFGQGTRLTVV.

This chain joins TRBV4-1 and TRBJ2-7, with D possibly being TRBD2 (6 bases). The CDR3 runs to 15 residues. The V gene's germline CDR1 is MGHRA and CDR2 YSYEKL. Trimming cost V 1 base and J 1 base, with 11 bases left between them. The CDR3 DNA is TGCGCCAGCAGCCAAGTCCGGGACTTGTCCTACGAGCAGTACTTC. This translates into CASSQVRDLSYEQYF.

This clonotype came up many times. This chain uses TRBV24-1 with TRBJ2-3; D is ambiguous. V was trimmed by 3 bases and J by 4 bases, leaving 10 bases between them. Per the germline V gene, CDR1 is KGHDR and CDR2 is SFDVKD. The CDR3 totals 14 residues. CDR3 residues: CATSDTNWADTQYF. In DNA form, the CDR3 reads TGTGCCACCAGTGATACGAACTGGGCAGATACGCAGTATTTT.

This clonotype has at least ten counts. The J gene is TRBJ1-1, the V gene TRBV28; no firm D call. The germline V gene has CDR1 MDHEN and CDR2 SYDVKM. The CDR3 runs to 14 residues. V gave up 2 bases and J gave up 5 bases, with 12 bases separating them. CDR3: CASSLERRRTEAFF. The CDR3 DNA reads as TGTGCCAGCAGTTTAGAACGGAGGAGAACTGAAGCTTTCTTT.

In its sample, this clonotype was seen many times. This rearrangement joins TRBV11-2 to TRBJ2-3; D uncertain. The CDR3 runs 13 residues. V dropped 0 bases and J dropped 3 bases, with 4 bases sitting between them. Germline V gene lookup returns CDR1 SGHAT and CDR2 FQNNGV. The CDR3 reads CASSLETTDTQYF. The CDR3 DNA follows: TGTGCCAGCAGCTTAGAAACGACAGATACGCAGTATTTT.

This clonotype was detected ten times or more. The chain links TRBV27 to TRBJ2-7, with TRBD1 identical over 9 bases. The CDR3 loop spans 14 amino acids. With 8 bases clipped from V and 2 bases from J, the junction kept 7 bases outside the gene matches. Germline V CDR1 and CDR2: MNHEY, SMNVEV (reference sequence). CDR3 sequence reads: CASGPDRGTYEQYF. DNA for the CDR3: TGTGCCAGCGGTCCGGACAGGGGAACCTACGAGCAGTACTTC.

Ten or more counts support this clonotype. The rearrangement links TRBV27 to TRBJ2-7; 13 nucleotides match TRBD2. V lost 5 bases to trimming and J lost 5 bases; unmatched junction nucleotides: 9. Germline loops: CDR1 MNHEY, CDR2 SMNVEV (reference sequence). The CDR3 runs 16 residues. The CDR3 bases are TGTGCCAGCAGTCCGACAACTAGCGGGAGGGCCCACGAGCAGTACTTC. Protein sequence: CASSPTTSGRAHEQYF.

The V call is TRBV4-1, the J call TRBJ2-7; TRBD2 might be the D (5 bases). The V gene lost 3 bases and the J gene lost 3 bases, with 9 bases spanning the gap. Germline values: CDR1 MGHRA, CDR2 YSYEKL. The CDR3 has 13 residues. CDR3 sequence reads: CASSQDFNYEQYF. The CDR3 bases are TGCGCCAGCAGCCAGGACTTTAACTACGAGCAGTACTTC.

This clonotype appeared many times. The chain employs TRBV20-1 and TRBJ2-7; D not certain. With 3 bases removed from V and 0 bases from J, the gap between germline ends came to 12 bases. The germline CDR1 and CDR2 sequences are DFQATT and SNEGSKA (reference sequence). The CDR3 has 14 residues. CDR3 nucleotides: TGCAGTGCTAGTTGGCTACTTAGCTCCTACGAGCAGTACTTC. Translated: CSASWLLSSYEQYF.

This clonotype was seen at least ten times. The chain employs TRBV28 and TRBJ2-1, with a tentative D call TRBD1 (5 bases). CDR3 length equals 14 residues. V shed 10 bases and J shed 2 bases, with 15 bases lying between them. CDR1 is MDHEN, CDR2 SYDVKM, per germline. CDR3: CATMKTAPYNEQFF. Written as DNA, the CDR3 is TGTGCCACCATGAAGACAGCACCCTACAATGAGCAGTTCTTC.

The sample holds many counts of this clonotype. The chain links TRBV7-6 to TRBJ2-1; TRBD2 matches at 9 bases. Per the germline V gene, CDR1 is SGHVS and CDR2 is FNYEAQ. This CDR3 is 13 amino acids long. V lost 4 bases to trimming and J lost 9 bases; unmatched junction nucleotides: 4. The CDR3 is CASSYSGSAEQFF. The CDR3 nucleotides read TGTGCCAGCAGCTATAGCGGGAGCGCTGAGCAGTTCTTC. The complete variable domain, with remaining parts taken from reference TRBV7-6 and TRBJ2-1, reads GAGVSQSPRYKVTKRGQDVALRCDPISGHVSLYWYRQALGQGPEFLTYFNYEAQQDKSGLPNDRFSAERPEGSISTLTIQRTEQRDSAMYRCASSYSGSAEQFFGPGTRLTVL.

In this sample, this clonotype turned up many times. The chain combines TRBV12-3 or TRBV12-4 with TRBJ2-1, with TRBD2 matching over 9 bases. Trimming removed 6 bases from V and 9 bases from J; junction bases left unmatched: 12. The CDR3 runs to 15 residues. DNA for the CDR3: TGTGCCAGCAGCGCCGGGACTAGCAGGGGATTTGAGCAGTTCTTC. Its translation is CASSAGTSRGFEQFF.

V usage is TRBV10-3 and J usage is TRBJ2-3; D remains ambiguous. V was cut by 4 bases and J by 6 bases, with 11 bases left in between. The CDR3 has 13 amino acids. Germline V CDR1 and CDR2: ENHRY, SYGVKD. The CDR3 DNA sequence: TGTGCCATCAGTGGGACCCTGAGGGATACGCAGTATTTT. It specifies CAISGTLRDTQYF.

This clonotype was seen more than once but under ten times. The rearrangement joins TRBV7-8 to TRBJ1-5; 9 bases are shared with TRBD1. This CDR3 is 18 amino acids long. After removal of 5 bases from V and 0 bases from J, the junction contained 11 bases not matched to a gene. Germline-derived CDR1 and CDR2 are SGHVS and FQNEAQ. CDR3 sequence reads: CASSPGTGRSFSNQPQHF. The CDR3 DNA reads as TGTGCCAGCAGCCCAGGGACAGGGAGGAGTTTTAGCAATCAGCCCCAGCATTTT.

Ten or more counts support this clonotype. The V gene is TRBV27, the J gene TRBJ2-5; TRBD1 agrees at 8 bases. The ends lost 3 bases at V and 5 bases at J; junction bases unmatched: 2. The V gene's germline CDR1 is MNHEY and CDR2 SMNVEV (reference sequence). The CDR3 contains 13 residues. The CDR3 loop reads CASSFRGPETQYF. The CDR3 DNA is TGTGCCAGCAGTTTCAGGGGGCCTGAGACCCAGTACTTC.

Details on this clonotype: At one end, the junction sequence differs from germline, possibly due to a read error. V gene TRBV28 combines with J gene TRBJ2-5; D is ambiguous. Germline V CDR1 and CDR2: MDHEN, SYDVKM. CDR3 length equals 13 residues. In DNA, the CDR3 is TGTGCCGGCAGATTACAAATTCAAGAGACCCAGTACTTC. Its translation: CAGRLQIQETQYF.

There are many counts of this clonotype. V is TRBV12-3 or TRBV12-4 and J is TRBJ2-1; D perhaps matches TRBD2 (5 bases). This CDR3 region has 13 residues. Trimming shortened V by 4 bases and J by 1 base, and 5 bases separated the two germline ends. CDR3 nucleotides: TGTGCCAGCAGTTGGAGGTCCTACAATGAGCAGTTCTTC. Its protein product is CASSWRSYNEQFF.